Listed below are T cell receptor beta chains from one sample, sequenced in a study of cytomegalovirus exposure and HLA in healthy donors. Measured with immunoSEQ multiplex PCR; TCRdb has only the in-frame clones, and not every one. The data show roughly 150,000 clones, with around 80% seen just once and about 15% held by the top ten. The sequencing input was PBMCs. Source of these receptors: a woman in her 40s in good health and CMV-seronegative. The CDR3 runs from the conserved cysteine through the conserved F or W. Fields, in order: D gene, clone size, J gene, V gene, CDR3 DNA, CDR3 protein. A D gene is named only where the DNA matches it firmly. For some rows the clone size is stated as once, few or many, or as a class when expanded; others skip it.

d_call: NA; clone_size: NA; j_call: TRBJ1-5; v_call: TRBV11-3; cdr3_nt: TGTGCCAGCAGCTTAGAGGGAGGTAGCAATCAGCCCCAGCATTTT; cdr3_aa: CASSLEGGSNQPQHF
d_call: TRBD1; clone_size: NA; j_call: TRBJ1-5; v_call: TRBV6-1; cdr3_nt: TGTGCCAGCAGGTTGACAGGGGAAACCAATCAGCCCCAGCATTTT; cdr3_aa: CASRLTGETNQPQHF
d_call: NA; clone_size: NA; j_call: TRBJ2-1; v_call: TRBV7-8; cdr3_nt: TGTGCCAGCAGCTTTGATAGCAAGCAGTTCTTC; cdr3_aa: CASSFDSKQFF
d_call: TRBD1; clone_size: NA; j_call: TRBJ2-1; v_call: TRBV5-1; cdr3_nt: TGCGCCAGCAGCTTGGATACGGGACAGGGGTTATACAATGAGCAGTTCTTC; cdr3_aa: CASSLDTGQGLYNEQFF
d_call: TRBD1; clone_size: NA; j_call: TRBJ1-2; v_call: TRBV5-1; cdr3_nt: TGCGCCAGCAGCCGGGGACAGGGGAACGGCTACACCTTC; cdr3_aa: CASSRGQGNGYTF
d_call: TRBD2; clone_size: NA; j_call: TRBJ2-1; v_call: TRBV28; cdr3_nt: TGTGCCAGCAGTTTTTTAGCGGGAAGCAATGAGCAGTTCTTC; cdr3_aa: CASSFLAGSNEQFF
d_call: TRBD2; clone_size: NA; j_call: TRBJ2-3; v_call: TRBV7-9; cdr3_nt: TGTGCCAGCGCTAGCGGGCAGGTAGATACGCAGTATTTT; cdr3_aa: CASASGQVDTQYF
d_call: TRBD2; clone_size: NA; j_call: TRBJ2-1; v_call: TRBV7-9; cdr3_nt: TGTGCCAGCAGCAAATGGGGTCGGGGGGGCCAAAGTGAGCAGTTCTTC; cdr3_aa: CASSKWGRGGQSEQFF
d_call: TRBD2; clone_size: NA; j_call: TRBJ2-3; v_call: TRBV29-1; cdr3_nt: TGCAGCGTTGAAGATGGACTAGCCCCTAGTACGCAGTATTTT; cdr3_aa: CSVEDGLAPSTQYF
d_call: TRBD1; clone_size: NA; j_call: TRBJ2-5; v_call: TRBV19; cdr3_nt: TGTGCCAGTTCGACAGGGGGCAGTTTGGAAGAGACCCAGTACTTC; cdr3_aa: CASSTGGSLEETQYF
d_call: TRBD1; clone_size: few; j_call: TRBJ1-2; v_call: TRBV7-6; cdr3_nt: TGTGCCAGCAGCTTAGAGCCGGGACAGGGGTGGTATGGCTACACCTTC; cdr3_aa: CASSLEPGQGWYGYTF
d_call: TRBD1; clone_size: NA; j_call: TRBJ1-1; v_call: TRBV4-3; cdr3_nt: TGCGCCAGCAGCCAAGGAGCTGGGACAGCAAGAAACACTGAAGCTTTCTTT; cdr3_aa: CASSQGAGTARNTEAFF
d_call: NA; clone_size: NA; j_call: TRBJ2-3; v_call: TRBV10-3; cdr3_nt: TGTGCCACTGGACAGTCCACAGATACGCAGTATTTT; cdr3_aa: CATGQSTDTQYF
d_call: NA; clone_size: NA; j_call: TRBJ1-1; v_call: TRBV29-1; cdr3_nt: TGCAGCGTTGGAGTGACGGGTACTGAAGCTTTCTTT; cdr3_aa: CSVGVTGTEAFF
d_call: TRBD1; clone_size: few; j_call: TRBJ2-7; v_call: TRBV19; cdr3_nt: TGTGCCAGTAGCCCTCGTGACAGGGGGTCGAGTTACGAGCAGTACTTC; cdr3_aa: CASSPRDRGSSYEQYF
d_call: TRBD1; clone_size: NA; j_call: TRBJ1-2; v_call: TRBV28; cdr3_nt: TGTGCCGGACAGGGGGCCTACGTTGGCTACACCTTC; cdr3_aa: CAGQGAYVGYTF
d_call: NA; clone_size: NA; j_call: TRBJ1-1; v_call: TRBV14; cdr3_nt: TGTGCCAGCAGCCAAGACTTCACTGAAGCTTTCTTT; cdr3_aa: CASSQDFTEAFF
d_call: NA; clone_size: once; j_call: TRBJ1-5; v_call: TRBV2; cdr3_nt: TGTGCCAGCAGTGAGTTGACAGCCAATCAGCCCCAGCATTTT; cdr3_aa: CASSELTANQPQHF
d_call: TRBD1; clone_size: NA; j_call: TRBJ1-3; v_call: TRBV6-6; cdr3_nt: TGTGCCAGCAGTTCCCCGGACAGGGAGGTTTACACCATATATTTT; cdr3_aa: CASSSPDREVYTIYF
d_call: TRBD1; clone_size: NA; j_call: TRBJ1-4; v_call: TRBV2; cdr3_nt: TGTGCCAGCCATTACGGACAGGGGAATGAAAAACTGTTTTTT; cdr3_aa: CASHYGQGNEKLFF
d_call: NA; clone_size: NA; j_call: TRBJ1-3; v_call: TRBV11-3; cdr3_nt: TGTGCCAGCAGCTTGGGCAGGCATTCCCTGGATGTTGGAAACACCATATATTTT; cdr3_aa: CASSLGRHSLDVGNTIYF
d_call: NA; clone_size: few; j_call: TRBJ1-1; v_call: TRBV7-9; cdr3_nt: TGTTCCAGCAGCTCTCGGTGGACTGAAGCTTTCTTT; cdr3_aa: CSSSSRWTEAFF
d_call: NA; clone_size: once; j_call: TRBJ2-7; v_call: TRBV19; cdr3_nt: TGTGCCAGTAGTAACAGGGACTACGAGCAGTACTTC; cdr3_aa: CASSNRDYEQYF
d_call: TRBD1; clone_size: NA; j_call: TRBJ2-4; v_call: TRBV19; cdr3_nt: TGTGCCAGTAGTTCTGACAGGGGGAACATTCAGTACTTC; cdr3_aa: CASSSDRGNIQYF
d_call: TRBD1; clone_size: few; j_call: TRBJ1-2; v_call: TRBV7-9; cdr3_nt: TGTGCCAGCAGCTTAGACAGGGGTGGAGGCTACACCTTC; cdr3_aa: CASSLDRGGGYTF
d_call: NA; clone_size: NA; j_call: TRBJ2-7; v_call: TRBV5-4; cdr3_nt: TGTGCCAGCAGCTTGGCGGGAAGGAGAGACGAGCAGTACTTC; cdr3_aa: CASSLAGRRDEQYF